The rows below give T cell receptor beta chains drawn from one sample of a study of radiation and T cells in renal cell carcinoma. Generated by immunoSEQ multiplex PCR, the TCRdb table keeps only in-frame clones and is missing some. The repertoire holds around 64,000 clones, with 60% to 85% as singletons. This sample comprised blood, obtained from a patient whose treatment included radiotherapy and nephrectomy. These receptors originate from a man in his sixties with renal cell carcinoma. CDR3s include the opening cysteine and the closing phenylalanine or tryptophan. D genes are given only for firm matches. The size of a clone is reported for some rows only, either as once, few or many, or as a class for expanded clones.

clone_size j_call v_call cdr3_length d_call cdr3_nt cdr3_aa
NA TRBJ2-1 TRBV7-8 15 TRBD1 TGTGCCAGCAGCTTGACGGGACAGGGGTACAATGAGCAGTTCTTC CASSLTGQGYNEQFF
NA TRBJ2-7 TRBV9 15 TRBD2 TGTGCCAGCAGCGTAGCTGGCGGGGGGGCCGGGGAGCAGTACTTC CASSVAGGGAGEQYF
NA TRBJ2-1 TRBV6-1 16 TRBD2 TGTGCCAGCAGTGGACTAGCGGCGGCCTCCTACAATGAGCAGTTCTTC CASSGLAAASYNEQFF
NA TRBJ2-1 TRBV2 13 NA TGTGCCAGGGGGACCGGGCCCTACAATGAGCAGTTCTTC CARGTGPYNEQFF
NA TRBJ2-1 TRBV2 18 TRBD1 TGTGCCAGCAGTGGAGGACAGGGGAGGGTATCCTCCTACAATGAGCAGTTCTTC CASSGGQGRVSSYNEQFF
NA TRBJ1-4 TRBV6-1 15 NA TGTGCCAGCAGTGTTGCAGGAGCAACTAATGAAAAACTGTTTTTT CASSVAGATNEKLFF
few TRBJ1-2 TRBV5-1 13 NA TGCGCCAGCAGCCAGGACAGTCATAACGTCTACACCTTC CASSQDSHNVYTF
NA TRBJ2-7 TRBV29-1 12 TRBD1 TGCAGCGCCGGGACAGCGTCCTACGAGCAGTACTTC CSAGTASYEQYF
NA TRBJ1-1 TRBV14 14 NA TGTGCCAGCAGCCCCAGGCCCCTGGGGACTGAAGCTTTCTTT CASSPRPLGTEAFF
NA TRBJ1-3 TRBV7-8 15 NA TGTGCCAGCAGCTTAGGCAGGGCCTCTGGAAACACCATATATTTT CASSLGRASGNTIYF
few TRBJ1-1 TRBV30 11 NA TGTGCCTGGAGTGAAGGCCCGAAGGCTTTCTTT CAWSEGPKAFF
NA TRBJ2-2 TRBV30 13 NA TGTGCCTGGAGTGTACTGAACACCGGGGAGCTGTTTTTT CAWSVLNTGELFF
NA TRBJ2-6 TRBV5-6 16 NA TGTGCCAGCAGCTTGGGGGGTCGGTCTGGGGCCAACGTCCTGACTTTC CASSLGGRSGANVLTF
NA TRBJ2-2 TRBV11-3 15 NA TGTGCCAGCAGCTTAATGGGGTCGAACACCGGGGAGCTGTTTTTT CASSLMGSNTGELFF